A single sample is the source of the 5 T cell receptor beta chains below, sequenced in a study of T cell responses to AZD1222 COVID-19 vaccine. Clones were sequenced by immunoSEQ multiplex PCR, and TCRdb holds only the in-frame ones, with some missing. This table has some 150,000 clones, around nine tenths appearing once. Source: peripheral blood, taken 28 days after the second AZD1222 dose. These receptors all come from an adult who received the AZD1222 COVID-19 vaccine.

The CDR3 sequence: CAIQEESNYGYTF. DNA of the CDR3: TGTGCCATCCAGGAGGAGTCTAACTATGGCTACACCTTC. The genes are TRBV10-3 and TRBJ1-2; D ambiguous. CDR1 is ENHRY, CDR2 SYGVKD, per germline. CDR3 length: 13 amino acids. Trimming removed 8 bases at V and 0 bases at J, with 10 bases between.

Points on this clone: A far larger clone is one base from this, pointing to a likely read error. The CDR3 protein is CASSDSTTGELFF. CDR3 nucleotides: TGTGCCAGCAGTGACTCGACCACCGGGGAGCTGTTTTTT. This sequence joins TRBV6-4 and TRBJ2-2; D unresolved. With 0 bases removed from V and 4 bases from J, the gap between germline ends came to 3 bases. Germline CDR1 reads MRHNA; CDR2 reads SNTAGT. The CDR3 consists of 13 residues.

The CDR3 DNA sequence: TGTGCCAGCAGCCCGTTGGGGGCTAGCAATCAGCCCCAGCATTTT. This codes for CASSPLGASNQPQHF. The chain couples TRBV7-9 to TRBJ1-5; D possibly corresponds to TRBD1 (6 bases). Germline lookup yields CDR1 SEHNR and CDR2 FQNEAQ (reference sequence). The CDR3 length is 15 residues. Deletions cut 5 bases from V and 0 bases from J, with 11 bases between.

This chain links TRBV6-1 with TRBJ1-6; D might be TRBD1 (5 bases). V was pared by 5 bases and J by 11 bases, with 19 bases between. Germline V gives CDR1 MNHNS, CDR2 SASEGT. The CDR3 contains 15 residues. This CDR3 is CASSPTPSGRPPLHF. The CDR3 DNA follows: TGTGCCAGCAGTCCGACACCCTCAGGGCGTCCACCCCTCCACTTT.

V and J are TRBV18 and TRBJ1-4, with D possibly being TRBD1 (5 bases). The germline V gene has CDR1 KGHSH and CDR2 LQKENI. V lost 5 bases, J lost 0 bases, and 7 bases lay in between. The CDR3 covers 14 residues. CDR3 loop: CASSTGATNEKLFF. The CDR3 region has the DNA TGTGCCAGCTCAACAGGAGCAACTAATGAAAAACTGTTTTTT. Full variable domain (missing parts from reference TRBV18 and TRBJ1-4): NAGVMQNPRHLVRRRGQEARLRCSPMKGHSHVYWYRQLPEEGLKFMVYLQKENIIDESGMPKERFSAEFPKEGPSILRIQQVVRGDSAAYFCASSTGATNEKLFFGSGTQLSVL.